This T cell receptor (beta chain) was captured in a study of blood T cell repertoires in COVID-19. Looking at the study overall: PBMCs, B-cell-depleted T cells, or T cells were the source of the cDNA or gDNA that made up the material.

The germline V gene has CDR1 MNHNY and CDR2 SVGAGI (reference sequence). Deletions cut 5 bases from V and 0 bases from J, with 14 bases between. The CDR3 is 16 amino acids. This table comes from immunoSEQ multiplex PCR, and its TCRdb copy is limited to in-frame clones, with some not included. The sample records 69,000 or so clones, roughly 80% being singletons. The TCR was taken from a woman at least 80 years old with active or convalescent COVID-19. Source material: peripheral blood. The chain employs TRBV6-6 and TRBJ1-5; possibly TRBD1 for D (5 bases). The DNA for the CDR3 is TGTGCCAGCAGTCCGACGTGGGGGGTTAGCAATCAGCCCCAGCATTTT. Protein product: CASSPTWGVSNQPQHF.